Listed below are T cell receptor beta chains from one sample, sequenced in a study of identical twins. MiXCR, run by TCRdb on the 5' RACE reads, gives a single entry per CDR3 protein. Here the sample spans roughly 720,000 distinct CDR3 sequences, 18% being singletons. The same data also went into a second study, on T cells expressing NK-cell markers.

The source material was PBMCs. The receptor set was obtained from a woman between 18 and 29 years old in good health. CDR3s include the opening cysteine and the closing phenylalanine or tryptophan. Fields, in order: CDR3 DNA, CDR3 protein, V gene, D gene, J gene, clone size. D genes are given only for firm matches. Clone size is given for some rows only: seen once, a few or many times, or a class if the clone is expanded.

CDR3 DNA: TGTGCCAGCAGGCGACGGAAGGGTCGAGTGAACACTGAAGCTTTCTTT
CDR3 protein: CASRRRKGRVNTEAFF
V gene: TRBV12-3/TRBV12-4
D gene: NA
J gene: TRBJ1-1
clone size: many

CDR3 DNA: TGTGCCAGCAGCGTCGACCCTCGACAGGAGCCCCAGCATTTT
CDR3 protein: CASSVDPRQEPQHF
V gene: TRBV2
D gene: NA
J gene: TRBJ1-5
clone size: few

CDR3 DNA: TGTGCCAGCAGTCGACAGGGGGCGAGATATGGCTACACCTTC
CDR3 protein: CASSRQGARYGYTF
V gene: TRBV3-1
D gene: TRBD1
J gene: TRBJ1-2
clone size: NA

CDR3 DNA: TGCAGTGCTACCCCCCCCTATCGTAATGAGCAGTTCTTC
CDR3 protein: CSATPPYRNEQFF
V gene: TRBV20-1
D gene: NA
J gene: TRBJ2-1
clone size: NA

CDR3 DNA: TGTGCCAGCAGCCCAAATAGCGGGAGCCGCACCTACGAGCAGTACTTC
CDR3 protein: CASSPNSGSRTYEQYF
V gene: TRBV7-2
D gene: TRBD2
J gene: TRBJ2-7
clone size: few

CDR3 DNA: TGTGCCAGCCGAAAAATGGGACGGGGCACTGAAGCTTTCTTT
CDR3 protein: CASRKMGRGTEAFF
V gene: TRBV6-2/TRBV6-3
D gene: NA
J gene: TRBJ1-1
clone size: few

CDR3 DNA: TGTGCCACCCAACCGACCGGGGCAGATACGCAGTATTTT
CDR3 protein: CATQPTGADTQYF
V gene: TRBV24-1
D gene: NA
J gene: TRBJ2-3
clone size: NA

CDR3 DNA: TGTGCCAGCAACGGCCTAGCAAGCTACGAGCAGTACTTC
CDR3 protein: CASNGLASYEQYF
V gene: TRBV28
D gene: NA
J gene: TRBJ2-7
clone size: few

CDR3 DNA: TGTGCCAGCAGTTACGGAACCTTCACAGATACGCAGTATTTT
CDR3 protein: CASSYGTFTDTQYF
V gene: TRBV6-2/TRBV6-3
D gene: NA
J gene: TRBJ2-3
clone size: few

CDR3 DNA: TGTGCCAGCTCACCACTCTCGGGGTTCAACAATGAGCAGTTCTTC
CDR3 protein: CASSPLSGFNNEQFF
V gene: TRBV18
D gene: NA
J gene: TRBJ2-1
clone size: NA

CDR3 DNA: TGCAGCGCCCGAATGGGGGAGCTGTTTTTT
CDR3 protein: CSARMGELFF
V gene: TRBV29-1
D gene: NA
J gene: TRBJ2-2
clone size: NA

CDR3 DNA: TGTGCCAGCAGCCAGGGGAGAGCCAATGAGCAGTTCTTC
CDR3 protein: CASSQGRANEQFF
V gene: TRBV7-6
D gene: NA
J gene: TRBJ2-1
clone size: NA

CDR3 DNA: TGCAGTGCCCTCAACCGGGCAGACTATAATTCACCCCTCCACTTT
CDR3 protein: CSALNRADYNSPLHF
V gene: TRBV20-1
D gene: NA
J gene: TRBJ1-6
clone size: NA

CDR3 DNA: TGCGCCAGCAGCCAAGGACGAGGGGGTCTAGGAGGCAATGAGCAGTTCTTC
CDR3 protein: CASSQGRGGLGGNEQFF
V gene: TRBV4-3
D gene: NA
J gene: TRBJ2-1
clone size: NA

CDR3 DNA: TGTGCCAGCAGCTGGGGGACAGCCCAAACAGATACGCAGTATTTT
CDR3 protein: CASSWGTAQTDTQYF
V gene: TRBV5-6
D gene: TRBD1
J gene: TRBJ2-3
clone size: few

CDR3 DNA: TGCAGTGCTAGAGGGTCTGACACCAGCTACGAGCAGTACTTC
CDR3 protein: CSARGSDTSYEQYF
V gene: TRBV20-1
D gene: NA
J gene: TRBJ2-7
clone size: NA

CDR3 DNA: TGTGCCAGCGCGAAGACACCAGTAGACTACGAGCAGTACTTC
CDR3 protein: CASAKTPVDYEQYF
V gene: TRBV9
D gene: NA
J gene: TRBJ2-7
clone size: NA

CDR3 DNA: TGTGCCAGCAGCTTGTCGACTAGCGGGGGGCAAGATGAGCAGTTCTTC
CDR3 protein: CASSLSTSGGQDEQFF
V gene: TRBV7-9
D gene: TRBD2
J gene: TRBJ2-1
clone size: NA

CDR3 DNA: TGTGCCAGCAGCTTCCGGACTAGCGGGGGGGCCCGAGTGCAGTTCTTC
CDR3 protein: CASSFRTSGGARVQFF
V gene: TRBV7-9
D gene: TRBD2
J gene: TRBJ2-1
clone size: NA

CDR3 DNA: TGTGCCAGCTCACCAATCCAGGGGGGACAAGAGACCCAGTACTTC
CDR3 protein: CASSPIQGGQETQYF
V gene: TRBV18
D gene: NA
J gene: TRBJ2-5
clone size: NA

CDR3 DNA: TGTGCCACCAACAAGTGGGCGGGAGCCGTCCAAGAGACCCAGTACTTC
CDR3 protein: CATNKWAGAVQETQYF
V gene: TRBV2
D gene: TRBD2
J gene: TRBJ2-5
clone size: NA

CDR3 DNA: TGCGCCAGCAGCTTGGTGCAGGTCGCAGATACGCAGTATTTT
CDR3 protein: CASSLVQVADTQYF
V gene: TRBV5-1
D gene: NA
J gene: TRBJ2-3
clone size: NA

CDR3 DNA: TGTGCCAGCAGACTCCGGGACAGGGGTCACGAGCAGTACTTC
CDR3 protein: CASRLRDRGHEQYF
V gene: TRBV27
D gene: TRBD1
J gene: TRBJ2-7
clone size: NA

CDR3 DNA: TGCGCCAGCTCGCGAGCGGACTCCTACGAGCAGTACTTC
CDR3 protein: CASSRADSYEQYF
V gene: TRBV5-1
D gene: NA
J gene: TRBJ2-7
clone size: NA

CDR3 DNA: TGCAGTGCTAGTCGGGCAGGGGGTGGCTACACCTTC
CDR3 protein: CSASRAGGGYTF
V gene: TRBV20-1
D gene: TRBD1
J gene: TRBJ1-2
clone size: few

CDR3 DNA: TGTGCCAGCAGATTGACAGGGGCCAACGTCCTGACTTTC
CDR3 protein: CASRLTGANVLTF
V gene: TRBV5-6
D gene: NA
J gene: TRBJ2-6
clone size: NA

CDR3 DNA: TGTGCCAGCAGCTTAGTTTTCGGGGAGACCCAGTACTTC
CDR3 protein: CASSLVFGETQYF
V gene: TRBV7-2
D gene: NA
J gene: TRBJ2-5
clone size: few

CDR3 DNA: TGTGCCAGCAGTTTCCTAGCGGGGGGCACAGATACGCAGTATTTT
CDR3 protein: CASSFLAGGTDTQYF
V gene: TRBV12-3/TRBV12-4
D gene: TRBD2
J gene: TRBJ2-3
clone size: many

CDR3 DNA: TGCAGTGCTGTATCCGGGACTAGCGGGAGAACCTACGAGCAGTACTTC
CDR3 protein: CSAVSGTSGRTYEQYF
V gene: TRBV20-1
D gene: TRBD2
J gene: TRBJ2-7
clone size: NA

CDR3 DNA: TGCGCCAGCAGCCAAGATCTGCGACAGGGCTACGAGCAGTACTTC
CDR3 protein: CASSQDLRQGYEQYF
V gene: TRBV4-1
D gene: TRBD1
J gene: TRBJ2-7
clone size: NA

CDR3 DNA: TGTGCCAGCACCTCCTGGACAGGGGGTTTCTATGGCTACACCTTC
CDR3 protein: CASTSWTGGFYGYTF
V gene: TRBV12-3/TRBV12-4
D gene: TRBD1
J gene: TRBJ1-2
clone size: few

CDR3 DNA: TGTGCCAGCAGTTCGACAGGTCGGGGAGCCAAAAACATTCAGTACTTC
CDR3 protein: CASSSTGRGAKNIQYF
V gene: TRBV7-2
D gene: NA
J gene: TRBJ2-4
clone size: few

CDR3 DNA: TGCAGTGCTAGGCTCAACTACAATGAGCAGTTCTTC
CDR3 protein: CSARLNYNEQFF
V gene: TRBV20-1
D gene: NA
J gene: TRBJ2-1
clone size: NA

CDR3 DNA: TGTGCCAGCAGTGAAGTTAGCCCCGTGGTTACCCAGTACTTC
CDR3 protein: CASSEVSPVVTQYF
V gene: TRBV2
D gene: NA
J gene: TRBJ2-5
clone size: NA

CDR3 DNA: TGCAGTGCTGCTGACAGGGGCCAGGGTAATGAGCAGTTCTTC
CDR3 protein: CSAADRGQGNEQFF
V gene: TRBV20-1
D gene: TRBD1
J gene: TRBJ2-1
clone size: many

CDR3 DNA: TGCGCCAGCAGCCCATGGACAGGGTTCTGGACTGAAGCTTTCTTT
CDR3 protein: CASSPWTGFWTEAFF
V gene: TRBV5-1
D gene: TRBD1
J gene: TRBJ1-1
clone size: few

CDR3 DNA: TGTGCCAGCACCCGGGGGAGAAGCTCCTACGAGCAGTACTTC
CDR3 protein: CASTRGRSSYEQYF
V gene: TRBV6-1
D gene: NA
J gene: TRBJ2-7
clone size: NA

CDR3 DNA: TGTGCCAGCAGTTTGGGGGAGACTAGGGGTTACAATGAGCAGTTCTTC
CDR3 protein: CASSLGETRGYNEQFF
V gene: TRBV27
D gene: NA
J gene: TRBJ2-1
clone size: few

CDR3 DNA: TGTGCCAGCAGCTTAGCAGGCAGGTTGAGCACAGATACGCAGTATTTT
CDR3 protein: CASSLAGRLSTDTQYF
V gene: TRBV7-8
D gene: NA
J gene: TRBJ2-3
clone size: once

CDR3 DNA: TGCAGTGAATCAGGGTATAACGATGAGCAGTTCTTC
CDR3 protein: CSESGYNDEQFF
V gene: TRBV20-1
D gene: NA
J gene: TRBJ2-1
clone size: NA

CDR3 DNA: TGTGCCAGCAGCTTAGCGCGAGAGACGGCGGCCGGGGAGCTGTTTTTT
CDR3 protein: CASSLARETAAGELFF
V gene: TRBV7-8
D gene: NA
J gene: TRBJ2-2
clone size: NA

CDR3 DNA: TGTGCCATCAGTGAGTCGACTAGCGGGGGGCAAGAGACCCAGTACTTC
CDR3 protein: CAISESTSGGQETQYF
V gene: TRBV10-3
D gene: TRBD2
J gene: TRBJ2-5
clone size: NA

CDR3 DNA: TGTGCCAGCAGCTTAGTTGCGGGGTTGGTAGTCGCCTACAATGAGCAGTTCTTC
CDR3 protein: CASSLVAGLVVAYNEQFF
V gene: TRBV7-8
D gene: NA
J gene: TRBJ2-1
clone size: NA

CDR3 DNA: TGTGCCTGGAGTGTAACAGATACGCAGTATTTT
CDR3 protein: CAWSVTDTQYF
V gene: TRBV30
D gene: NA
J gene: TRBJ2-3
clone size: NA

CDR3 DNA: TGCAGCCTAGATACAGGGGGCCGAGAGACCCAGTACTTC
CDR3 protein: CSLDTGGRETQYF
V gene: TRBV20-1
D gene: TRBD1
J gene: TRBJ2-5
clone size: NA

CDR3 DNA: TGTGCCAGCAGCTTAGTCAGGTGGGAGAGCACAGATACGCAGTATTTT
CDR3 protein: CASSLVRWESTDTQYF
V gene: TRBV7-8
D gene: NA
J gene: TRBJ2-3
clone size: NA

CDR3 DNA: TGTGCCAGCAGTTATGCCTCCGGTTCCCCTACCTACGAGCAGTACTTC
CDR3 protein: CASSYASGSPTYEQYF
V gene: TRBV6-5
D gene: NA
J gene: TRBJ2-7
clone size: few

CDR3 DNA: TGTGCCAGCAGTTTGGTCGGGACAGAGTCCCTGACTTTC
CDR3 protein: CASSLVGTESLTF
V gene: TRBV12-3/TRBV12-4
D gene: TRBD1
J gene: TRBJ2-6
clone size: few